This T cell receptor (beta chain) was recovered during a study of T cell repertoires in cytomegalovirus infection. Overall study findings and caveats: Adding up the frequency of public TCR beta families identified people who carried CMV plus the relevant HLA.

TCRdb recomputed calls from the reads with MiXCR, one row per CDR3 protein. The table has fewer than 1,000,000 distinct CDR3 sequences, approximately 32% seen once. The CDR3 runs 17 residues. V dropped 5 bases and J dropped 5 bases, with 22 bases sitting between them. Germline V gives CDR1 MNHNS, CDR2 SASEGT. This clonotype was observed at least ten times. What it binds is not known. This sequence joins TRBV6-1 and TRBJ2-1; maybe TRBD2 (6 bases). The TCR sequence derives from a human donor in good health (CMV status not recorded). Some clones in this sample may be carry-over from other donors' samples. The sequencing used cultured CD8+ T cells from PBMCs, collected from culture after CMV antigen stimulation. The CDR3 loop reads CASSIPFAWIADNEQFF. The CDR3 bases are TGTGCCAGCAGTATACCTTTCGCCTGGATAGCGGACAATGAGCAGTTCTTC.